Below, 25 T cell receptor beta chains from the same sample are listed, as sequenced in a study of T-cell reconstitution after alpha-beta-depleted transplantation in children. During its preparation, the TCRbeta library received unique molecular identifiers. From the PCR reads, TCRdb called clonotypes with MiXCR, one entry per CDR3 protein. The sample yields some 490,000 distinct CDR3 sequences, approximately 12% seen once. The material sequenced was PBMCs from the stem cell graft donor, taken from the stem cell graft. These receptors were obtained from a human donor who donated a stem cell graft to a child with combined immunodeficiency.

The gene calls are TRBV9 and TRBJ2-3; 8 positions match TRBD2. The CDR3 is 14 amino acids. The junction had 7 bases not matched to a gene; V was cut back by 6 bases and J by 4 bases. CDR1 and CDR2 from the germline V gene are SGDLS and YYNGEE. CDR3 protein: CASNPAGDSDTQYF. The DNA for the CDR3 is TGTGCCAGCAACCCAGCGGGGGACTCAGATACGCAGTATTTT. The whole variable domain, filled in from reference TRBV9 and TRBJ2-3, reads DSGVTQTPKHLITATGQRVTLRCSPRSGDLSVYWYQQSLDQGLQFLIQYYNGEERAKGNILERFSAQQFPDLHSELNLSSLELGDSALYFCASNPAGDSDTQYFGPGTRLTVL.

This clonotype was detected only a few times. V usage is TRBV25-1 and J usage is TRBJ2-1; 7 nucleotides align to TRBD1. With V trimmed by 4 bases and J by 0 bases, 3 bases remained unmatched. The CDR3 sequence is 15 residues long. Germline values: CDR1 MGHDK, CDR2 SYGVNS. The CDR3 nucleotides read TGTGCCAGCAGTGCGACAGGGCCCTCCTACAATGAGCAGTTCTTC. Translation gives CASSATGPSYNEQFF.

This clonotype turned up a few times. V gene TRBV9 combines with J gene TRBJ1-1; tentative D call: TRBD1 (6 bases). The CDR3 is 16 amino acids. With 0 bases removed from V and 0 bases from J, the gap between germline ends came to 12 bases. From germline, CDR1 is SGDLS and CDR2 YYNGEE. Here the CDR3 DNA reads TGTGCCAGCAGCGTAGGGACAGACGCACTGAACACTGAAGCTTTCTTT. Translation gives CASSVGTDALNTEAFF. The entire variable domain, with the rest obtained from reference TRBV9 and TRBJ1-1, is as follows: DSGVTQTPKHLITATGQRVTLRCSPRSGDLSVYWYQQSLDQGLQFLIQYYNGEERAKGNILERFSAQQFPDLHSELNLSSLELGDSALYFCASSVGTDALNTEAFFGQGTRLTVV.

This clonotype was counted only a few times. In DNA, the CDR3 is TGCAGTGCTGCTCGGAGGGGGGGGGGCTGGGATGAGCAGTTCTTC. Amino acid sequence: CSAARRGGGWDEQFF. The chain recombines TRBV20-1 with TRBJ2-1; D is possibly TRBD2 (7 bases). The CDR3 length is 15 residues. Germline CDR1 and CDR2: DFQATT and SNEGSKA (reference sequence). Trimming took off 5 bases at V and 8 bases at J, with 22 bases between the two ends.

This clonotype was found many times. The rearrangement links TRBV4-3 to TRBJ1-6; perhaps TRBD1 as D (5 bases). V was clipped by 0 bases and J by 8 bases, with 11 bases between them. This CDR3 has 15 amino acids. Germline assignment: CDR1 LGHNA and CDR2 YSLEER. The CDR3 sequence: CASSQESQGYSPLHF. In nucleotides, the CDR3 is TGCGCCAGCAGCCAAGAGAGTCAGGGATATTCACCCCTCCACTTT.

The J gene is TRBJ2-1, the V gene TRBV29-1; no definite D call. The CDR3 runs 13 residues. CDR1 is SQVTM, CDR2 ANQGSEA, per germline. Trimming left V 6 bases short and J 5 bases short, with 14 bases between. CDR3 amino acids: CSVGTSRHNEQFF. The CDR3 DNA reads as TGCAGCGTGGGAACTTCTCGCCACAATGAGCAGTTCTTC.

The V and J genes are TRBV3-1 and TRBJ1-2; TRBD1 matches 11 bases. After removal of 1 base from V and 12 bases from J, the junction contained 10 bases not matched to a gene. Per germline, CDR1 LGHDT and CDR2 YNNKEL (reference sequence). The CDR3 contains 15 residues. CDR3: CASSQGWDRGAKNTF. CDR3 sequence (DNA): TGTGCCAGCAGCCAAGGCTGGGACAGGGGGGCGAAGAACACCTTC. Full variable domain (missing parts from reference TRBV3-1 and TRBJ1-2): DTAVSQTPKYLVTQMGNDKSIKCEQNLGHDTMYWYKQDSKKFLKIMFSYNNKELIINETVPNRFSPKSPDKAHLNLHINSLELGDSAVYFCASSQGWDRGAKNTFGSGTRLTVV.

This clonotype was counted ten times or more. V is TRBV6-5 and J is TRBJ2-3; D unresolved. Germline CDR1 is MNHEY and CDR2 is SVGAGI. V lost 4 bases and J lost 2, with 16 bases in between. This CDR3 contains 16 residues. CDR3 sequence reads: CASSSSPPGSTDTQYF. CDR3 bases: TGTGCCAGCAGTTCCAGTCCGCCCGGGTCCACAGATACGCAGTATTTT.

With respect to this clonotype: Lacking the conserved final phenylalanine or tryptophan, this CDR3 likely reflects a read error. CDR3 nucleotide sequence: TGTGCCAGCAGCCCAGACAGGGGCGACGGAAAACTGTTTTGT. It specifies CASSPDRGDGKLFC. The V and J genes are TRBV7-2 and TRBJ1-4; 8 bases are shared with TRBD1. Unmatched junction bases numbered 9, after V lost 5 bases and J lost 10 bases. The germline V gene encodes CDR1 SGHTA and CDR2 FQGNSA. This CDR3 region has 14 residues.

This clonotype has a handful of counts. The chain links TRBV24-1 to TRBJ2-2; D tentatively fits TRBD1 or TRBD2 (6 bases each). Germline V gene data show CDR1 as KGHDR and CDR2 as SFDVKD. The CDR3 length is 17 residues. V was pared by 4 bases and J by 3 bases, with 17 bases between. The CDR3 DNA reads TGTGCCACCAGTGACCCGACAGGAGGGCTCGACACCGGGGAGCTGTTTTTT. Its protein is CATSDPTGGLDTGELFF.

This sequence joins TRBV5-5 and TRBJ2-1, with TRBD2 identical over 12 bases. The CDR3 is made up of 17 amino acids. V lost 2 bases, J lost 6 bases, and 9 bases stayed unmatched. From germline, CDR1 is SGHKS and CDR2 YYEKEE (reference sequence). Here the CDR3 DNA reads TGTGCCAGCAGCTTCCGACCGACTAGCGGGGGCTTCAATGAGCAGTTCTTC. Protein: CASSFRPTSGGFNEQFF.

A note on this clonotype: Possible read error: a much larger clone is one base away. This chain links TRBV5-1 with TRBJ2-1; 10 nucleotides line up with TRBD2. The CDR3 has 16 residues. Germline V gene sequence: CDR1 SGHRS, CDR2 YFSETQ. The CDR3 region has the DNA TGCGGCAGCAGAAAAATGCTAGCGGGAGTCCACAATGAGCAGTTCTTC. Protein product: CGSRKMLAGVHNEQFF.

This clonotype was observed many times. The chain uses TRBV29-1 and TRBJ2-7, with TRBD1 matching over 7 bases. The CDR3 runs 12 residues. With V trimmed by 4 bases and J by 4 bases, 4 bases remained unmatched. Looked up from germline, CDR1 is SQVTM and CDR2 is ANQGSEA. CDR3 sequence reads: CSVVETGYEQYF. CDR3 nucleotide sequence: TGCAGCGTTGTTGAGACAGGGTACGAGCAGTACTTC.

This clonotype was detected a few times. V gene TRBV4-3 combines with J gene TRBJ2-1; 7 bases are a match to TRBD1. The germline CDR1 and CDR2 sequences are LGHNA and YSLEER. The V segment lost 0 bases and the J segment 6 bases; nucleotides outside the gene matches: 5. The CDR3 spans 15 residues. The CDR3 nucleotides are TGCGCCAGCAGCCAAGATGGGACAGTAGCCAATGAGCAGTTCTTC. This translates into CASSQDGTVANEQFF.

This chain uses TRBV19 with TRBJ2-3, with 7 bases lining up with TRBD1. The germline gives CDR1 LNHDA, CDR2 SQIVND (reference sequence). The CDR3 totals 15 residues. Trimming at V came to 7 bases and at J to 5 bases, leaving 12 bases not matched to a gene. The CDR3 DNA follows: TGTGCCAGTAACGGAAATAACAGGGGTGAAGATACGCAGTATTTT. Its translation is CASNGNNRGEDTQYF.

This clonotype has ten or more counts. CDR3 region: CASSLSSGGPYEQYF. The CDR3 bases are TGTGCCAGCAGTTTATCTTCGGGCGGTCCCTACGAGCAGTACTTC. The chain has TRBV12-3 or TRBV12-4 and TRBJ2-7; no reliable D call. This CDR3 spans 15 amino acids. Between the trimmed V and J ends, which lost 2 bases and 2 bases, there was a span of 13 bases.

In its sample, this clonotype was seen many times. This rearrangement joins TRBV6-5 to TRBJ1-1; D unclear. V gave up 7 bases and J gave up 1 base, with 4 bases separating them. CDR1 MNHEY and CDR2 SVGAGI come from the germline V gene. The CDR3 is made up of 11 amino acids. The CDR3 coding sequence is TGTGCCAGCAAGAAGAACACTGAAGCTTTCTTT. Amino acids: CASKKNTEAFF.

There are many counts of this clonotype. The rearrangement links TRBV5-1 to TRBJ2-5; TRBD1 is a possible D gene (6 bases). CDR1 SGHRS and CDR2 YFSETQ come from the germline V gene. V dropped 4 bases and J dropped 1 base, with 11 bases sitting between them. CDR3 length: 14 amino acids. The CDR3 DNA follows: TGCGCCAGCAGCCCCCAGGGGCTCCAAGAGACCCAGTACTTC. This gives the protein CASSPQGLQETQYF.

This clonotype showed up just a few times. This chain joins TRBV20-1 and TRBJ2-5; 7 nucleotides agree with TRBD2. The CDR3 is 15 amino acids. CDR1 and CDR2 (germline): DFQATT, SNEGSKA (reference sequence). Germline trimming cut 5 bases from V and 0 bases from J; bases unmatched to any gene: 9. The CDR3 spells CSAWKAGVNQETQYF. The CDR3 coding sequence is TGCAGTGCTTGGAAGGCGGGGGTAAACCAAGAGACCCAGTACTTC.

This clonotype was seen a handful of times. The V and J genes are TRBV12-3 or TRBV12-4 and TRBJ2-1, with TRBD2 as a possible D gene (6 bases). V was clipped by 6 bases and J by 7 bases, with 10 bases between them. The CDR3 covers 12 residues. The CDR3 is CASRGDSNEQFF. As DNA, the CDR3 is TGTGCCAGCAGAGGGGACTCTAATGAGCAGTTCTTC.

This chain joins TRBV12-3 or TRBV12-4 and TRBJ2-5; 8 bases line up with TRBD2. The V segment lost 7 bases and the J segment 4 bases; nucleotides outside the gene matches: 8. This CDR3 spans 14 amino acids. As DNA, the CDR3 is TGTGCCAGCAAATTACTAGCGGTAAGAGAGACCCAGTACTTC. Translating it yields CASKLLAVRETQYF.

This clonotype appeared many times. The chain carries TRBV7-2 and TRBJ2-7; possibly TRBD1 for D (6 bases). Between the trimmed V and J ends, which lost 5 bases and 0 bases, there was a span of 14 bases. This CDR3 has 15 residues. CDR1 and CDR2 from the germline V gene are SGHTA and FQGNSA. CDR3 protein: CASSDRGQSSYEQYF. Written as DNA, the CDR3 is TGTGCCAGCAGCGACCGAGGACAGAGCTCCTACGAGCAGTACTTC.

This clonotype turned up a few times. The chain employs TRBV7-3 and TRBJ2-5; 7 bases fit TRBD1. Per the germline V gene, CDR1 is SGHTA and CDR2 is FQGTGA. The CDR3 consists of 14 residues. With V trimmed by 5 bases and J by 2 bases, 5 bases remained unmatched. Here the CDR3 reads CASSLSGQQETQYF. In nucleotides, the CDR3 is TGTGCCAGCAGCCTATCGGGACAGCAAGAGACCCAGTACTTC.

This clonotype was detected ten times or more. The chain carries TRBV27 and TRBJ2-5; 9 bases match TRBD2. Trimming took 3 bases from V and 5 from J; bases not matched to a gene: 13. Germline V gene lookup returns CDR1 MNHEY and CDR2 SMNVEV (reference sequence). The CDR3 consists of 17 residues. In nucleotides, the CDR3 is TGTGCCAGCAGTTTCTCTAGCGGGGTGCCAACGCTTGAGACCCAGTACTTC. It translates to CASSFSSGVPTLETQYF.

The CDR3 sequence: CASSFLDGTSGTQYF. CDR3 bases: TGTGCCAGCAGTTTCCTGGACGGGACTAGCGGTACGCAGTATTTT. This chain connects TRBV12-3 or TRBV12-4 to TRBJ2-3, with 11 bases identical to TRBD2. The CDR3 sequence is 15 residues long. The V gene end was trimmed by 3 bases and the J gene end by 8 bases; junction bases not matched to a gene: 7.